These T cell receptor beta chains were read from a single sample in a study of shared clonotypes between healthy human individuals. Profiling relied on immunoSEQ multiplex PCR, and the TCRdb table lists in-frame clones only, not all of them. This table holds around 2.3 million clones, around 95% found once. The specimen sequenced was naive CD4+ T cells sorted from blood. The receptors here all came from a man aged 18 to 30 in good health. The CDR3 runs from the conserved cysteine through the conserved F or W. The D gene is left open where the match is weak. Not all rows give a size; the values are once, few, many and, for expanded clones, a class.

DNA	CDR3	size	V	J	D
TGCAGCGTTAGCGGGAGCGTCGATGAGCAGTTCTTC	CSVSGSVDEQFF	once	TRBV29-1	TRBJ2-1	TRBD2
TGTGCCAGTAGTATAGCGGCAGTGAGAGTGAACACTGAAGCTTTCTTT	CASSIAAVRVNTEAFF	.	TRBV19	TRBJ1-1	.
TGTGCCAGCTCACCGACAGGGGGCCCTACCAATGAGCAGTTCTTC	CASSPTGGPTNEQFF	.	TRBV18	TRBJ2-1	TRBD1
TGCGCCAGCAGCTCCGGCGGGCTGTCCACAGATACGCAGTATTTT	CASSSGGLSTDTQYF	.	TRBV5-1	TRBJ2-3	.
TGTGCCAGCAGCTTGGTAGTGACTAGCGGGATGTGGGAGCAGTTCTTC	CASSLVVTSGMWEQFF	.	TRBV5-4	TRBJ2-1	TRBD2
TGTGCCAGCAGCCGGGACAGGGGAGCTTACGAGCAGTACTTC	CASSRDRGAYEQYF	.	TRBV2	TRBJ2-7	TRBD1
TGTGCCTGGAGTGCGAACAGCCCCGGGGAGCTGTTTTTT	CAWSANSPGELFF	.	TRBV30	TRBJ2-2	.
TGTGCCTGGCGAGAGGGAGGGGCTGGAAACACCATATATTTT	CAWREGGAGNTIYF	.	TRBV30	TRBJ1-3	.
TGTGCCTGGAGTGACCGGGACGAGCAGTACTTC	CAWSDRDEQYF	.	TRBV30	TRBJ2-7	.
TGTGCCAGCAGGTTAGCGCCGGGACTAGCAACCTACGAGCAGTACTTC	CASRLAPGLATYEQYF	.	TRBV7-6	TRBJ2-7	TRBD2
TGTGCCAGCAGCTTTAGTTCCCTTGTTAGCAATCAGCCCCAGCATTTT	CASSFSSLVSNQPQHF	.	TRBV7-2	TRBJ1-5	.
TGCGCCAGCACTTCAGCCCTCCCCCGGAGCAATCAGCCCCAGCATTTT	CASTSALPRSNQPQHF	.	TRBV5-1	TRBJ1-5	.
TGTGCCAGCAGTCTGACCGGGACAGTTAATTCACCCCTCCACTTT	CASSLTGTVNSPLHF	.	TRBV6-5	TRBJ1-6	TRBD1
TGTGCCAGCAGCCCTACCCCATACGAGCAGTACTTC	CASSPTPYEQYF	.	TRBV6-6	TRBJ2-7	.
TGTGCCAGCAGCCCACGGACAGGTGCCCCCTACGAGCAGTACTTC	CASSPRTGAPYEQYF	.	TRBV5-4	TRBJ2-7	TRBD1
TGTGCCTGGGACAGGAGCTCTGGAAACACCATATATTTT	CAWDRSSGNTIYF	.	TRBV30	TRBJ1-3	.
TGTGCCAGCAGTGGCGCGGCGCTCCAAGAGACCCAGTACTTC	CASSGAALQETQYF	.	TRBV6-1	TRBJ2-5	.
TGTGCCAGCAGCCCAGAGGGCATCTACGAGCAGTACTTC	CASSPEGIYEQYF	.	TRBV7-2	TRBJ2-7	.
TGCGCCAGCAGCCCCTCAGGTGTTCCCTATGGCTACACCTTC	CASSPSGVPYGYTF	.	TRBV4-3	TRBJ1-2	.
TGTGCCAGTAGCCCAGGACTAGCGGAAACCTACGAGCAGTACTTC	CASSPGLAETYEQYF	.	TRBV19	TRBJ2-7	TRBD2
TGCGCCAGCAGCTACGGACAGGGTACAGATACGCAGTATTTT	CASSYGQGTDTQYF	.	TRBV5-1	TRBJ2-3	TRBD1
TGCGCCAGCAGTAGAACCAGCTCCTACAATGAGCAGTTCTTC	CASSRTSSYNEQFF	.	TRBV10-1	TRBJ2-1	.
TGTGCCAGCAGTCCTTTGGGGCGGGGGGACAATGAGCAGTTCTTC	CASSPLGRGDNEQFF	.	TRBV28	TRBJ2-1	TRBD2
TGTGCCAGCAGTGGGGGACAGGGGACAAGCGGCTACACCTTC	CASSGGQGTSGYTF	.	TRBV25-1	TRBJ1-2	TRBD1
TGTGCCAGCTCACCACCGTACGGTGGTGGGCTTAATGAGCAGTTCTTC	CASSPPYGGGLNEQFF	.	TRBV18	TRBJ2-1	.
TGTGCCAGCAGCTTAGGCAGCGCTCAGCCCCAGCATTTT	CASSLGSAQPQHF	.	TRBV5-6	TRBJ1-5	.
TGTGCCAGCCGACTCGAGACCCAGTACTTC	CASRLETQYF	.	TRBV25-1	TRBJ2-5	.
TGCGCCAGCAGCGGCGGGACAGGGGGCGGCAACGTCCTGACTTTC	CASSGGTGGGNVLTF	.	TRBV5-1	TRBJ2-6	TRBD1
TGTGCCAGCGCCCTTGGGTCCTATAATTCACCCCTCCACTTT	CASALGSYNSPLHF	.	TRBV14	TRBJ1-6	.
TGTGCCAGCAGCTTAGGTAGCGGGATTACAGATACGCAGTATTTT	CASSLGSGITDTQYF	.	TRBV11-3	TRBJ2-3	TRBD2
TGCGCCAGCAGCCCGGGGACCTCTGGAAACACCATATATTTT	CASSPGTSGNTIYF	.	TRBV5-1	TRBJ1-3	.
TGTGCCAGCAGGGGAGGGTGGGAGCAGTACTTC	CASRGGWEQYF	.	TRBV21-1	TRBJ2-7	.
TGTGCCAGCAAGACGTACGGGGGGTTCTACGAGCAGTACTTC	CASKTYGGFYEQYF	.	TRBV2	TRBJ2-7	TRBD2
TGTGCCAGAAGCTTATCTCGGACGCAGAATTCACCCCTCCACTTT	CARSLSRTQNSPLHF	.	TRBV7-5	TRBJ1-6	.
TGCAGCTGCTCTGGGGCCAACGTCCTGACTTTC	CSCSGANVLTF	.	TRBV20-1	TRBJ2-6	.
TGTGCCAGCAGCTTAGCGTGGCTAGTGTCCGCCGGGGAGCTGTTTTTT	CASSLAWLVSAGELFF	.	TRBV11-2	TRBJ2-2	.
TGTGCCAGCAGTTCGACAGGGAGCGTTAAAGAGACCCAGTACTTC	CASSSTGSVKETQYF	.	TRBV28	TRBJ2-5	TRBD1
TGTGCCAGCAGCTTAGGTACGAACCAAGAGACCCAGTACTTC	CASSLGTNQETQYF	once	TRBV11-2	TRBJ2-5	.
TGTGCCAGTAGTATAGGCGGACAGTTCCAAGAGACCCAGTACTTC	CASSIGGQFQETQYF	.	TRBV19	TRBJ2-5	.
TGCGCCAGCAGCTCCCCTGCGTACGAGCAGTACTTC	CASSSPAYEQYF	.	TRBV5-1	TRBJ2-7	.
TGTGCCATCAGCAAGACTCTAGCGGGGGCCTACGAGCAGTACTTC	CAISKTLAGAYEQYF	.	TRBV10-3	TRBJ2-7	TRBD2
TGTGCCAGCAGTTACTCGACAGGGTCGGGATATTCACCCCTCCACTTT	CASSYSTGSGYSPLHF	.	TRBV6-6	TRBJ1-6	TRBD1
TGTGCCAGCAGCTCAGCCTTAGGGGGGCCATCACCCTACGAGCAGTACTTC	CASSSALGGPSPYEQYF	.	TRBV11-2	TRBJ2-7	.
TGTGCCAGCAGCGCTTCCAGGGTCGATCTGTTTTTT	CASSASRVDLFF	once	TRBV11-2	TRBJ2-2	.
TGTGCCAGCAGCTCGGGGCAGATTAATTCACCCCTCCACTTT	CASSSGQINSPLHF	.	TRBV7-2	TRBJ1-6	.
TGTGCCAGCAGAGGGACAGGGGGGTACAATGAGCAGTTCTTC	CASRGTGGYNEQFF	.	TRBV2	TRBJ2-1	TRBD1
TGTGCCAGCAGTTACTCTGGGGCCAACGTCCTGACTTTC	CASSYSGANVLTF	many	TRBV6-5	TRBJ2-6	.
TGCGCCAGCAGCACGGTCCCCTTGACGGGGGCCGGTGGCTACACCTTC	CASSTVPLTGAGGYTF	.	TRBV4-1	TRBJ1-2	.
TGTGCCAGCATCCAAACCCCAGGCCCCTACGAGCAGTACTTC	CASIQTPGPYEQYF	.	TRBV6-1	TRBJ2-7	.
TGTGCCAGCAGGGCTGGCGGGAGAGAGACCCAGTACTTC	CASRAGGRETQYF	.	TRBV6-1	TRBJ2-5	TRBD2